The next 2 T cell receptor beta chains were all read from a single sample in a study of T cell responses to AZD1222 COVID-19 vaccine (dated by TCRdb to the early 2020s). The time point tag for this specimen amounts to: baseline before first vaccination. Library creation used the immunoSEQ multiplex PCR assay. The immuneACCESS repertoire file appears here via TCRdb, limited to in-frame rearrangements. These files lack a portion of the clones; in checked studies, under half of the deficit traces to unresolved V genes, and the cause of the others is not known. Recorded for this sample are about 150,000 clones; roughly 90% of them occurred a single time. The top ten hold 4.4% of the sample. The sequences come from peripheral blood, collected on day 0 of AZD1222 vaccination. These TCRs come from an adult in good health.

This chain connects TRBV9 to TRBJ2-5, with a possible D match to TRBD2 (6 bases). Germline V gene data show CDR1 as SGDLS and CDR2 as YYNGEE. Trimming pared 4 bases from V and 9 bases from J, leaving 25 bases between. CDR3 length: 16 residues. CDR3 residues: CASSPGTRAQGKAQYF. The CDR3 bases are TGTGCCAGCAGCCCCGGGACTCGCGCCCAGGGTAAGGCCCAGTACTTC.

The chain couples TRBV9 to TRBJ2-1; maybe TRBD2 (5 bases). The length of the CDR3 is 16 residues. CDR1 and CDR2 from the germline V gene are SGDLS and YYNGEE. V was clipped by 0 bases and J by 0 bases, with 10 bases between them. CDR3 sequence: CASSVAVGISYNEQFF. The CDR3, as DNA: TGTGCCAGCAGCGTAGCGGTCGGGATCTCCTACAATGAGCAGTTCTTC.